The subject of this entry is one TCR beta chain. The data belong to a study of blood T cell repertoires in COVID-19. On the study more broadly: There were acute and convalescent COVID-19 samples, and they came from the United States, Italy and Spain. PBMCs, B-cell-depleted T cells, or T cells were the source of the cDNA or gDNA that made up the material.

The CDR3 length is 13 residues. The ends were cut back, 3 bases at V and 4 bases at J, with 10 bases in the middle. Germline CDR1 is SQVTM and CDR2 is ANQGSEA. Per the study methods: How many nucleated cells were present was estimated from reference gene primer amplification. Data came from immunoSEQ multiplex PCR; TCRdb stores just in-frame clones and leaves some out. The V and J calls and clone size come from that table; D and trimming were worked out from the DNA. Seen here are a few hundred thousand clones, less than 90% observed once, and the top ten hold 1.5%. The sequenced sample consisted of peripheral blood. V is TRBV29-1 and J is TRBJ1-3; no definite D call. The sequence was obtained from a woman aged 40-49 years who had recovered from COVID-19. CDR3 bases: TGCAGCGTTGAGATGACACCGGGAAACACCATATATTTT. This encodes CSVEMTPGNTIYF. Full variable domain (remainder filled in from reference TRBV29-1 and TRBJ1-3): SAVISQKPSRDICQRGTSLTIQCQVDSQVTMMFWYRQQPGQSLTLIATANQGSEATYESGFVIDKFPISRPNLTFSTLTVSNMSPEDSSIYLCSVEMTPGNTIYFGEGSWLTVV.